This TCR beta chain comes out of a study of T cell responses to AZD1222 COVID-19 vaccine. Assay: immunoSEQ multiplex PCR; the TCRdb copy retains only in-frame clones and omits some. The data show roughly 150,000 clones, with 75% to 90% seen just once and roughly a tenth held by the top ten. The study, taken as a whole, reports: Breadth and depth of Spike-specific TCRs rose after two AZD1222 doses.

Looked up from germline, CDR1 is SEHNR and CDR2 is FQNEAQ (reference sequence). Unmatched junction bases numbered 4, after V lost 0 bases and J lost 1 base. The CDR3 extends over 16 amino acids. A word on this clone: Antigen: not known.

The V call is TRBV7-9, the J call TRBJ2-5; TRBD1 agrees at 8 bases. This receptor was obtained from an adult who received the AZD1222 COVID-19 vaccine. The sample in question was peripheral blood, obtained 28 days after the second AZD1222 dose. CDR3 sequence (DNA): TGTGCCAGCAGCTTAGCTCGGGACAGGCTCCAAGAGACCCAGTACTTC. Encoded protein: CASSLARDRLQETQYF.